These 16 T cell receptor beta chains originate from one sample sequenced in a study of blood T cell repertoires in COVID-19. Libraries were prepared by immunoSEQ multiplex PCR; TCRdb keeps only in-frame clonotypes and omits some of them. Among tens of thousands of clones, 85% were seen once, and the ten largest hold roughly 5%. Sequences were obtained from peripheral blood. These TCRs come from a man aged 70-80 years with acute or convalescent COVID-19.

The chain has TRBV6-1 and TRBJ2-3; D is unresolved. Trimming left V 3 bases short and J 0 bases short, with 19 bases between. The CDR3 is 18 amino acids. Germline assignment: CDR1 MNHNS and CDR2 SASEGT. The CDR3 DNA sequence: TGTGCCAGCAGTGATCAGATTTTTTTTGCGGTTAGCACAGATACGCAGTATTTT. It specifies CASSDQIFFAVSTDTQYF.

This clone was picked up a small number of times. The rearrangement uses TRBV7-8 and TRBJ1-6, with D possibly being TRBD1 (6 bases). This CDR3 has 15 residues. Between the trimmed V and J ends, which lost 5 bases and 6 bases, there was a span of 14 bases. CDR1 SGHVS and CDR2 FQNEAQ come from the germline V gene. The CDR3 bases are TGTGCCAGCAGCATACTGACAGGCCCTAATTCACCCCTCCACTTT. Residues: CASSILTGPNSPLHF.

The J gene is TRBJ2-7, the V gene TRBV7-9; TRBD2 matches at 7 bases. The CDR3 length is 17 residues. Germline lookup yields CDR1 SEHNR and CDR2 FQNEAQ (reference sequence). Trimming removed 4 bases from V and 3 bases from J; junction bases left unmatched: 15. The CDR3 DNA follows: TGTGCCAGCAGCTCAGTTCCCGGGCGGGGGTCCAGCTACGAGCAGTACTTC. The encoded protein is CASSSVPGRGSSYEQYF.

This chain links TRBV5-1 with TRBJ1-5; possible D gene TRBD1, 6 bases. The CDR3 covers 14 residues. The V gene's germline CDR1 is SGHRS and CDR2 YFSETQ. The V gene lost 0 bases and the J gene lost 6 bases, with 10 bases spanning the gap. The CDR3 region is CASSLVTGSQPQHF. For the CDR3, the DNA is TGCGCCAGCAGCTTGGTAACAGGGAGTCAGCCCCAGCATTTT. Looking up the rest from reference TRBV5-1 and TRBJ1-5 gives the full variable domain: KAGVTQTPRYLIKTRGQQVTLSCSPISGHRSVSWYQQTPGQGLQFLFEYFSETQRNKGNFPGRFSGRQFSNSRSEMNVSTLELGDSALYLCASSLVTGSQPQHFGDGTRLSIL.

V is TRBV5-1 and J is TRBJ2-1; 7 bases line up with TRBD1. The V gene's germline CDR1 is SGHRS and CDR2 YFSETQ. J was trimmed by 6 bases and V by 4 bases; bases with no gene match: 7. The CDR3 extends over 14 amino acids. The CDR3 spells CASSPDRVGNEQFF. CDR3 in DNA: TGCGCCAGCAGCCCAGACAGGGTCGGCAATGAGCAGTTCTTC. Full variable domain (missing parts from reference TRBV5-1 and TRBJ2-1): KAGVTQTPRYLIKTRGQQVTLSCSPISGHRSVSWYQQTPGQGLQFLFEYFSETQRNKGNFPGRFSGRQFSNSRSEMNVSTLELGDSALYLCASSPDRVGNEQFFGPGTRLTVL.

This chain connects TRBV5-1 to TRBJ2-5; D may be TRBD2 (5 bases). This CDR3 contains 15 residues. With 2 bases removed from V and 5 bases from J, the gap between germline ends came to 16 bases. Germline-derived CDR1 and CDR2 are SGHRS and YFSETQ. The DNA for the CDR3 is TGCGCCAGCAGCTTCCTAAGCGGTACCGGGGAGACCCAGTACTTC. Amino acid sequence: CASSFLSGTGETQYF.

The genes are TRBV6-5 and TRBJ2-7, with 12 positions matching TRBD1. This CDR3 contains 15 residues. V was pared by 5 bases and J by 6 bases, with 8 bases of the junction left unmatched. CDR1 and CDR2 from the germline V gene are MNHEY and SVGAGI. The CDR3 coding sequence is TGTGCCAGCAGTCTCGGCGGGACAGGGGGCACCGAGCAGTACTTC. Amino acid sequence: CASSLGGTGGTEQYF.

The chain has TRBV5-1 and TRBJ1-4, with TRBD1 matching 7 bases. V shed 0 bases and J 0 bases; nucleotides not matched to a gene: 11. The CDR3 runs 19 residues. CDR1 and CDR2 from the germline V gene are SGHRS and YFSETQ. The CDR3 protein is CASSLGSRGGQATNEKLFF. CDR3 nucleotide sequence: TGCGCCAGCAGCTTGGGTTCGAGGGGTGGACAGGCAACTAATGAAAAACTGTTTTTT.

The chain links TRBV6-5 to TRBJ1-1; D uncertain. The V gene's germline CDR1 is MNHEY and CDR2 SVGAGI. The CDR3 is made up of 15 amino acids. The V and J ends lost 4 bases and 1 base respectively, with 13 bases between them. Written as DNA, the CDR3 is TGTGCCAGCAGTTCCCAACCCCCAGGGAACACTGAAGCTTTCTTT. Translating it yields CASSSQPPGNTEAFF.

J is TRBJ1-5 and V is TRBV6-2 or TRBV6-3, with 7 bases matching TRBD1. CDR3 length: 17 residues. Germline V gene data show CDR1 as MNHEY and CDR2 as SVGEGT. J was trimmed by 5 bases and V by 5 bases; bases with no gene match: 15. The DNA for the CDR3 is TGTGCCAGCAGTCCGGGACAGTTAATGGGAGGTGATCAGCCCCAGCATTTT. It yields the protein CASSPGQLMGGDQPQHF.

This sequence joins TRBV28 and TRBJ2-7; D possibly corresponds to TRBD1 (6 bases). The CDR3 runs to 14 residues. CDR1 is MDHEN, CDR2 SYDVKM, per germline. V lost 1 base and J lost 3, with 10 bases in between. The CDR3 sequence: CASSLLGHNYEQYF. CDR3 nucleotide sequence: TGTGCCAGCAGTTTATTGGGACATAACTACGAGCAGTACTTC.

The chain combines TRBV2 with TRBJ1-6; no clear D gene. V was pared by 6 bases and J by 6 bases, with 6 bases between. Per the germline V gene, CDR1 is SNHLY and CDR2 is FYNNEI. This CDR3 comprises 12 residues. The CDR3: CASSPSNSPLHF. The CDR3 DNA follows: TGTGCCAGCAGCCCTTCTAATTCACCCCTCCACTTT. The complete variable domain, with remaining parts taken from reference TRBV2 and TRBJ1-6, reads EPEVTQTPSHQVTQMGQEVILRCVPISNHLYFYWYRQILGQKVEFLVSFYNNEISEKSEIFDDQFSVERPDGSNFTLKIRSTKLEDSAMYFCASSPSNSPLHFGNGTRLTVT.

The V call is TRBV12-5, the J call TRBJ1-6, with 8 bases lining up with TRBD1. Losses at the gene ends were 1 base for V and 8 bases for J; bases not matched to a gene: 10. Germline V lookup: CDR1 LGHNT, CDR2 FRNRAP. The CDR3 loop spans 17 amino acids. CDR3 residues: CASGLGDPGTGYSPLHF. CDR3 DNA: TGTGCTAGTGGTTTGGGTGATCCCGGGACAGGTTATTCACCCCTCCACTTT.

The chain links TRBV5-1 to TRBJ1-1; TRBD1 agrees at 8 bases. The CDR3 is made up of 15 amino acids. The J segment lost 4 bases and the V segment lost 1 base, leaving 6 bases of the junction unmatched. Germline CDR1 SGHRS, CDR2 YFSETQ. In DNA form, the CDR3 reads TGCGCCAGCAGCTTGCGGGCAGGGGGCCTCACTGAAGCTTTCTTT. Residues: CASSLRAGGLTEAFF.

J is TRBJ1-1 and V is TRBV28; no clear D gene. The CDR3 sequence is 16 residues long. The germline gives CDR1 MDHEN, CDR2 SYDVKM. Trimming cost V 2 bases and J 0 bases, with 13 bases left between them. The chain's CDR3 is CASSLLDGRMNTEAFF. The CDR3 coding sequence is TGTGCCAGCAGTTTACTGGACGGGAGGATGAACACTGAAGCTTTCTTT. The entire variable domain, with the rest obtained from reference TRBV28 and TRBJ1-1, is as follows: DVKVTQSSRYLVKRTGEKVFLECVQDMDHENMFWYRQDPGLGLRLIYFSYDVKMKEKGDIPEGYSVSREKKERFSLILESASTNQTSMYLCASSLLDGRMNTEAFFGQGTRLTVV.

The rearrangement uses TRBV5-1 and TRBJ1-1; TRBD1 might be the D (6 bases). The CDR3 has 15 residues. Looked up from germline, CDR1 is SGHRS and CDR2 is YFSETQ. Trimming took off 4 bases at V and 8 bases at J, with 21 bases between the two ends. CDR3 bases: TGCGCCAGCAGCCCGTACAGGGCCTCGACTTTGGAAGCTTTCTTT. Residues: CASSPYRASTLEAFF. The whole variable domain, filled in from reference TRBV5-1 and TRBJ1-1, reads KAGVTQTPRYLIKTRGQQVTLSCSPISGHRSVSWYQQTPGQGLQFLFEYFSETQRNKGNFPGRFSGRQFSNSRSEMNVSTLELGDSALYLCASSPYRASTLEAFFGQGTRLTVV.